This passage covers 19 T cell receptor beta chains from one sample sequenced in a study of T cells in Graves' hyperthyroidism and ophthalmopathy. Using RNA transcripts as the source, TCR beta CDR3 regions were amplified. A first-round RT-PCR of the TCR CDR3 used the HTBI primer set. TCRdb re-derived calls from the multiplex PCR reads in MiXCR, one entry per CDR3 protein. The profile covers about 400,000 distinct CDR3 sequences, with 14% to 15% appearing a single time and 30% to 35% taken by the ten largest. Material: blood. The receptors were sampled from a woman in her 30s with Graves' hyperthyroidism.

The CDR3 DNA sequence: TGTGCCAGCAGCGTAGGTGGAGGGTACACCGGGGAGCTGTTTTTT. Translating it yields CASSVGGGYTGELFF. This chain connects TRBV9 to TRBJ2-2, with a weak D call TRBD2 (6 bases). The V end lost 0 bases, the J end lost 3 bases, and 9 bases lay between the germline ends. This CDR3 region has 15 residues. Germline CDR1 and CDR2: SGDLS and YYNGEE.

This clonotype has ten or more counts. The chain combines TRBV11-3 with TRBJ2-1; the match to TRBD2 covers 8 bases. Germline V gives CDR1 SGHNT, CDR2 YENEEA. The CDR3 extends over 16 amino acids. V shed 1 base, J shed 8 bases, and the junction held 10 bases outside the gene matches. CDR3 in amino acids: CASSLARAGGFDEQFF. The CDR3 nucleotides read TGTGCCAGCAGCTTAGCACGGGCGGGAGGATTCGATGAGCAGTTCTTC. Looking up the rest from reference TRBV11-3 and TRBJ2-1 gives the full variable domain: EAGVVQSPRYKIIEKKQPVAFWCNPISGHNTLYWYLQNLGQGPELLIRYENEEAVDDSQLPKDRFSAERLKGVDSTLKIQPAELGDSAVYLCASSLARAGGFDEQFFGPGTRLTVL.

The chain carries TRBV28 and TRBJ2-3, with 12 bases lining up with TRBD2. Germline V CDR1 and CDR2: MDHEN, SYDVKM. The CDR3 has 16 residues. Trimming cost V 7 bases and J 5 bases; bases outside gene matches: 10. CDR3 bases: TGTGCCAGCAAACCATCTAGCGGGGGGGGTGGAGATACGCAGTATTTT. Translating it yields CASKPSSGGGGDTQYF.

This clonotype has a count of ten or more. The chain carries TRBV28 and TRBJ2-7; 8 bases match TRBD1. V lost 6 bases and J lost 3; bases outside the gene matches: 10. This CDR3 is 15 amino acids long. CDR1 MDHEN and CDR2 SYDVKM come from the germline V gene. CDR3 loop: CASSAGPGQVYEQYF. CDR3 in DNA: TGTGCCAGCAGCGCAGGCCCGGGACAGGTCTACGAGCAGTACTTC.

This clonotype was seen repeatedly, ten times or more. The chain is built from TRBV9 and TRBJ2-6; a weak D match, TRBD1 (6 bases). The CDR3 length is 19 residues. Per the germline V gene, CDR1 is SGDLS and CDR2 is YYNGEE. V was pared by 2 bases and J by 1 base, with 19 bases between. The CDR3 loop is CASSVSRDRPGSGANVLTF. DNA for the CDR3: TGTGCCAGCAGCGTTAGTCGTGACAGGCCGGGGTCTGGGGCCAACGTCCTGACTTTC.

This clonotype was detected many times. The rearrangement joins TRBV24-1 to TRBJ2-1; D ambiguous. Germline V gene lookup returns CDR1 KGHDR and CDR2 SFDVKD. The CDR3 runs to 13 residues. V was pared by 1 base and J by 6 bases, with 6 bases between. The CDR3 nucleotides read TGTGCCACCAGTGATTTCCTCCGCAATGAGCAGTTCTTC. It encodes CATSDFLRNEQFF.

At least ten counts were recorded for this clonotype. The genes are TRBV28 and TRBJ1-5; tentatively, D is TRBD1 (5 bases). The V end was cut by 7 bases, the J end by 4 bases, with 14 bases between. The CDR3 sequence is 14 residues long. CDR1 is MDHEN and CDR2 is SYDVKM in the germline V gene. CDR3 protein: CASTLQGVNQPQHF. The CDR3 bases are TGTGCCAGCACCCTCCAAGGGGTGAATCAGCCCCAGCATTTT.

This clonotype was observed at least ten times. The rearrangement links TRBV7-2 to TRBJ2-7, with D tentatively TRBD1 or TRBD2 (5 bases each). CDR1 is SGHTA, CDR2 FQGNSA, per germline. Trimming took 0 bases from V and 4 from J, leaving 13 bases between them. The CDR3 sequence is 15 residues long. CDR3 protein: CASSLAGPIGYEQYF. The DNA for the CDR3 is TGTGCCAGCAGCTTAGCGGGACCGATAGGATACGAGCAGTACTTC.

This chain uses TRBV2 with TRBJ1-2, with a possible D match to TRBD1 (6 bases). Germline CDR1 and CDR2: SNHLY and FYNNEI. V lost 6 bases, J lost 2 bases, and 13 bases lay in between. The CDR3 length is 14 residues. CDR3 amino acids: CASSVPDSNYGYTF. In DNA form, the CDR3 reads TGTGCCAGCAGCGTACCGGACAGCAACTATGGCTACACCTTC.

The genes are TRBV9 and TRBJ2-1, with D perhaps TRBD2 (6 bases). Germline V gene sequence: CDR1 SGDLS, CDR2 YYNGEE. The V gene lost 4 bases and the J gene lost 2 bases, with 16 bases spanning the gap. This CDR3 contains 16 residues. The CDR3 here is CASSPPPGDAYNEQFF. The CDR3 bases are TGTGCCAGCAGCCCTCCCCCGGGAGATGCCTACAATGAGCAGTTCTTC.

This clonotype was counted many times. This chain joins TRBV7-3 and TRBJ2-1, with TRBD2 identical over 11 bases. The germline gives CDR1 SGHTA, CDR2 FQGTGA. The CDR3 consists of 19 residues. After removal of 5 bases from V and 6 bases from J, the junction contained 18 bases not matched to a gene. The CDR3 sequence is CASSRNNLVSGRGGNEQFF. The DNA for the CDR3 is TGTGCCAGCAGCAGGAACAACCTCGTTAGCGGGAGGGGAGGCAATGAGCAGTTCTTC.

This clonotype was found a few times. The V gene is TRBV7-9, the J gene TRBJ2-7, with D possibly matching TRBD2 (6 bases). Trimming shortened V by 5 bases and J by 2 bases, and 13 bases separated the two germline ends. This CDR3 has 14 amino acids. Germline CDR1 reads SEHNR; CDR2 reads FQNEAQ (reference sequence). CDR3: CASSLGTPAYEQYF. The CDR3 coding sequence is TGTGCCAGCAGCCTTGGGACTCCCGCCTACGAGCAGTACTTC.

On this clonotype: A much bigger clone sits one base away, suggesting this may be a read error. The chain couples TRBV20-1 to TRBJ2-7, with 8 positions matching TRBD2. The CDR3 is made up of 15 amino acids. Per germline, CDR1 DFQATT and CDR2 SNEGSKA (reference sequence). CDR3 sequence: CSARKTSGSSHEQYF. DNA for the CDR3: TGCAGTGCTAGGAAAACTAGCGGCAGCTCCCACGAGCAGTACTTC.

This clonotype was counted at least ten times. The V gene is TRBV2, the J gene TRBJ2-7, with D possibly being TRBD1 (6 bases). Between the trimmed V and J ends, which lost 7 bases and 6 bases, there was a span of 22 bases. CDR1 and CDR2 from the germline V gene are SNHLY and FYNNEI. The CDR3 sequence is 15 residues long. This CDR3 reads CASNPTDRSKGEQYF. The CDR3 bases are TGTGCCAGCAACCCAACGGACAGATCTAAAGGCGAGCAGTACTTC. The whole variable domain, remainder taken from reference TRBV2 and TRBJ2-7, is EPEVTQTPSHQVTQMGQEVILRCVPISNHLYFYWYRQILGQKVEFLVSFYNNEISEKSEIFDDQFSVERPDGSNFTLKIRSTKLEDSAMYFCASNPTDRSKGEQYFGPGTRLTVT.

This clonotype was counted many times. The rearrangement links TRBV28 to TRBJ2-3, with D possibly TRBD1 on 5 matching bases. The V end lost 7 bases, the J end lost 0 bases, and 8 bases lay between the germline ends. This CDR3 is 13 amino acids long. CDR1 is MDHEN, CDR2 SYDVKM, per germline. This CDR3 is CASKGHSTDTQYF. The CDR3 DNA is TGTGCCAGCAAGGGGCACAGCACAGATACGCAGTATTTT.

This clonotype was counted many times. The chain employs TRBV7-9 and TRBJ1-1; 9 nucleotides match TRBD1. This CDR3 is 16 amino acids long. CDR1 is SEHNR and CDR2 is FQNEAQ in the germline V gene (reference sequence). V shed 4 bases and J 0 bases; nucleotides not matched to a gene: 6. The CDR3: CASSSGTGRMNTEAFF. The CDR3 DNA is TGTGCCAGCAGCTCCGGGACAGGGAGGATGAACACTGAAGCTTTCTTT.

This clonotype appeared many times. The chain has TRBV2 and TRBJ2-1; 15 nucleotides agree with TRBD2. This CDR3 has 17 amino acids. The germline CDR1 and CDR2 sequences are SNHLY and FYNNEI. Trimming cost V 11 bases and J 9 bases; bases outside gene matches: 17. This CDR3 reads CARRRKEGLAGGGEQFF. The CDR3 bases are TGTGCCCGCCGCCGAAAAGAGGGACTAGCGGGAGGCGGTGAGCAGTTCTTC.

The chain joins TRBV6-2 or TRBV6-3 to TRBJ2-7, with 8 bases lining up with TRBD1. With 3 bases clipped from V and 2 bases from J, the junction kept 3 bases outside the gene matches. This CDR3 is built from 14 residues. CDR1 is MNHEY and CDR2 is SVGEGT in the germline V gene. CDR3 protein: CASSYRTGPYEQYF. CDR3 sequence (DNA): TGTGCCAGCAGTTATCGGACAGGGCCCTACGAGCAGTACTTC.

The rearrangement links TRBV11-2 to TRBJ1-2, with TRBD1 matching over 8 bases. V shed 5 bases, J shed 9 bases, and the junction held 11 bases outside the gene matches. CDR1 SGHAT and CDR2 FQNNGV come from the germline V gene. The CDR3 is 14 amino acids. In DNA, the CDR3 is TGTGCCAGCAGCGACCGGACAGGGCCTCCGAGCTACACCTTC. Its translation: CASSDRTGPPSYTF. Full variable domain (rest looked up from reference TRBV11-2 and TRBJ1-2): EAGVAQSPRYKIIEKRQSVAFWCNPISGHATLYWYQQILGQGPKLLIQFQNNGVVDDSQLPKDRFSAERLKGVDSTLKIQPAKLEDSAVYLCASSDRTGPPSYTFGSGTRLTVV.